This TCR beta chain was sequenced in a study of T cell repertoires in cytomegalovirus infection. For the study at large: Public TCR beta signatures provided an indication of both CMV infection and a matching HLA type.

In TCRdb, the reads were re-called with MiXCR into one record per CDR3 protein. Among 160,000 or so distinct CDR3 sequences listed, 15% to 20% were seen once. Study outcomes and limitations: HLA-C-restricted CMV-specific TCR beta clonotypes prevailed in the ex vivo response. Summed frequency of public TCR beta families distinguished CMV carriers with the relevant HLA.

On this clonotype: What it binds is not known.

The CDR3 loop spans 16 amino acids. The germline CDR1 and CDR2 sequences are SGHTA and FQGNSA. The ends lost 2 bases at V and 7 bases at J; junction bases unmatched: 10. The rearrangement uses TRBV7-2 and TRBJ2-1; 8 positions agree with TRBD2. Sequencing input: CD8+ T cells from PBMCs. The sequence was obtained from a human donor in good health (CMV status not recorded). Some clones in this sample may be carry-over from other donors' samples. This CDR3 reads CASSLNPGGAGNEQFF. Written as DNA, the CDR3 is TGTGCCAGCAGCTTAAATCCCGGGGGGGCGGGGAATGAGCAGTTCTTC. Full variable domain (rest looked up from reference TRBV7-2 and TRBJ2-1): GAGVSQSPSNKVTEKGKDVELRCDPISGHTALYWYRQSLGQGLEFLIYFQGNSAPDKSGLPSDRFSAERTGGSVSTLTIQRTQQEDSAVYLCASSLNPGGAGNEQFFGPGTRLTVL.